The next 8 T cell receptor beta chains were all read from a single sample in a study of shared clonotypes between healthy human individuals. TCRdb's table, derived via immunoSEQ multiplex PCR, lists solely in-frame clones and lacks some. The table lists roughly 1,500,000 clones, 95% to 99% of them singletons. The sample taken for sequencing was naive CD4+ T cells sorted from blood. Sample subset: CD45RA+ positively selected. These receptors came from a young man in good health.

V gene TRBV27 combines with J gene TRBJ2-1; D gene uncertain. The V end was cut by 6 bases, the J end by 0 bases, with 15 bases between. Germline V lookup: CDR1 MNHEY, CDR2 SMNVEV (reference sequence). The CDR3 has 16 amino acids. The CDR3 sequence is CASSYRAVSSYNEQFF. The CDR3 DNA sequence: TGTGCCAGCAGCTACCGGGCAGTAAGCTCCTACAATGAGCAGTTCTTC.

This clone was picked up one time. The V and J genes are TRBV30 and TRBJ1-3; D gene ambiguous. This CDR3 comprises 14 residues. The germline V gene encodes CDR1 GTSNPN and CDR2 SVGIG (reference sequence). V was shortened by 3 bases and J by 3 bases, with 12 bases between the two germline ends. The CDR3 protein is CAWRSGIVGNTIYF. The DNA of the CDR3 is TGTGCCTGGAGGTCGGGGATTGTTGGAAACACCATATATTTT.

This clone was detected only once. The chain is built from TRBV28 and TRBJ2-7; the match to TRBD1 covers 7 bases. With V trimmed by 3 bases and J by 0 bases, 8 bases remained unmatched. Germline V gene data show CDR1 as MDHEN and CDR2 as SYDVKM. The CDR3 totals 16 residues. The chain's CDR3 is CASSFWTTGSSYEQYF. The DNA of the CDR3 is TGTGCCAGCAGTTTTTGGACGACAGGGAGCTCCTACGAGCAGTACTTC.

V gene TRBV2 combines with J gene TRBJ2-7; no reliable D call. CDR1 and CDR2 (germline): SNHLY, FYNNEI. The V gene lost 1 base and the J gene lost 3 bases, with 13 bases spanning the gap. There are 15 residues in the CDR3. CDR3 sequence (DNA): TGTGCCAGCAGTGAAGTTCTAATTAGCAGCTACGAGCAGTACTTC. It translates to CASSEVLISSYEQYF. The full variable domain, its missing parts supplied by reference TRBV2 and TRBJ2-7, is EPEVTQTPSHQVTQMGQEVILRCVPISNHLYFYWYRQILGQKVEFLVSFYNNEISEKSEIFDDQFSVERPDGSNFTLKIRSTKLEDSAMYFCASSEVLISSYEQYFGPGTRLTVT.

This rearrangement joins TRBV30 to TRBJ1-3; D possibly corresponds to TRBD1 (6 bases). The CDR3 is made up of 14 amino acids. Germline V lookup: CDR1 GTSNPN, CDR2 SVGIG (reference sequence). The V end lost 2 bases, the J end lost 3 bases, and 11 bases lay between the germline ends. CDR3: CAWSPGVNGNTIYF. DNA of the CDR3: TGTGCCTGGAGTCCAGGGGTAAATGGAAACACCATATATTTT. Complete variable domain (other parts from reference TRBV30 and TRBJ1-3): SQTIHQWPATLVQPVGSPLSLECTVEGTSNPNLYWYRQAAGRGLQLLFYSVGIGQISSEVPQNLSASRPQDRQFILSSKKLLLSDSGFYLCAWSPGVNGNTIYFGEGSWLTVV.

The chain joins TRBV10-3 to TRBJ2-3, with TRBD1 matching over 7 bases. From germline, CDR1 is ENHRY and CDR2 SYGVKD. The CDR3 is 14 amino acids. V was pared by 6 bases and J by 2 bases, with 5 bases of the junction left unmatched. CDR3 DNA sequence: TGTGCCATCAGAACAGGGGATCCCACAGATACGCAGTATTTT. This sequence encodes CAIRTGDPTDTQYF.

V gene TRBV5-4 combines with J gene TRBJ2-2, with no clear D. Looked up from germline, CDR1 is SGHNT and CDR2 is YYREEE (reference sequence). This CDR3 is 12 amino acids long. V shed 7 bases and J shed 6 bases, with 10 bases lying between them. The CDR3 nucleotides are TGTGCCAGCGGCCCAGCTTCCGGGGAGCTGTTTTTT. This gives the protein CASGPASGELFF.

The J gene is TRBJ2-7, the V gene TRBV28; 11 bases line up with TRBD1. Germline trimming cut 5 bases from V and 0 bases from J; bases unmatched to any gene: 6. The CDR3 extends over 16 amino acids. Germline CDR1 is MDHEN and CDR2 is SYDVKM. CDR3 coding DNA: TGTGCCAGCAGTCCGGCCGGGACAGGGGGCTCCTACGAGCAGTACTTC. Amino acid sequence: CASSPAGTGGSYEQYF.